This is a list of T cell receptor beta chains from one sample in a study of cytomegalovirus exposure and HLA in healthy donors. Libraries were prepared by immunoSEQ multiplex PCR; TCRdb keeps only in-frame clonotypes and omits some of them. The table lists some 140,000 clones, approximately 82% of them singletons, with 30% in the top ten. Material for sequencing was PBMCs. The receptors shown here come from a man aged 25 to 45 in good health and CMV-seropositive. Each CDR3 is given with its conserved first and last residue. The D gene is left open where the match is weak. Part of the rows lack a size; the others show once, few, many or a class for expanded clones.

>TRBD1|-|TRBV7-2|TRBJ2-2
TGTGCCAGCAGCTTGCGGGACAGGCCGAACACCGGGGAGCTGTTTTTT
CASSLRDRPNTGELFF
>-|-|TRBV21-1|TRBJ2-7
TGTGCCAGCAGCAAGGGTTCGGTAGACAGGGAATACGAGCAGTACTTC
CASSKGSVDREYEQYF
>TRBD1|-|TRBV5-1|TRBJ1-1
TGCGCCAGCAGCCCAGGACAGGGGAGGAACACTGAAGCTTTCTTT
CASSPGQGRNTEAFF
>-|once|TRBV27|TRBJ2-1
TGTGCCAGCACCAATAGTAAAGACAATGAGCAGTTCTTC
CASTNSKDNEQFF
>TRBD1|few|TRBV27|TRBJ1-1
TGTGCCAGCAAAGGGACAGGAGTCCCCACTGAAGCTTTCTTT
CASKGTGVPTEAFF
>-|-|TRBV7-9|TRBJ2-3
TGTGCCAGCAGCTTAGAACGGACTGATACGCAGTATTTT
CASSLERTDTQYF
>-|few|TRBV7-2|TRBJ1-2
TGTGCCAGCAGCTTACAGGGTGCTTTCTATGGCTACACCTTC
CASSLQGAFYGYTF
>TRBD1|-|TRBV4-1|TRBJ2-4
TGCGCCAGCAGCGTTCGGACAGGGGTGGACATTCAGTACTTC
CASSVRTGVDIQYF
>-|-|TRBV10-2|TRBJ2-5
TGCGCCAGCAGTCCACCTAACCAAGAGACCCAGTACTTC
CASSPPNQETQYF
>TRBD2|few|TRBV4-2|TRBJ2-1
TGTGCCAGCAGCACCTTGAGTAGCGGGGGGGCTATTAGCTATGAGCAGTTCTTC
CASSTLSSGGAISYEQFF
>TRBD1|-|TRBV5-1|TRBJ2-7
TGCGCCAGCAGCCTAACCGGGACAGGGGGTATCGAGCAGTACTTC
CASSLTGTGGIEQYF
>-|-|TRBV19|TRBJ2-5
TGTGCCAGTAGTAGCGGGGCTCAAGAGACCCAGTACTTC
CASSSGAQETQYF
>TRBD1|-|TRBV29-1|TRBJ1-1
TGCAGCGCCACGGGGGACAGGGCTCGTACTGAAGCTTTCTTT
CSATGDRARTEAFF
>TRBD1|-|TRBV7-2|TRBJ1-5
TGTGCCAGCAGCTCCCTGGACAGGACTGGCAATCAGCCCCAGCATTTT
CASSSLDRTGNQPQHF
>-|-|TRBV5-4|TRBJ2-7
TGTGCCAGCAGCTTAATGGGGCAGGGGATGAGATGGGAGCAGTACTTC
CASSLMGQGMRWEQYF
>-|few|TRBV5-5|TRBJ2-7
TGTGCCAGCAGTTCACCGGGACAACCGTCCGAGCAGTACTTC
CASSSPGQPSEQYF
>-|once|TRBV5-4|TRBJ1-3
TGTGCCAGCAGCTTGGGAGGGTCTGGAAACACCATATATTTT
CASSLGGSGNTIYF
>TRBD1|-|TRBV7-2|TRBJ1-2
TGTGCCAGCAGCTCCGACAGGGGGGCTAACTATGGCTACACCTTC
CASSSDRGANYGYTF
>TRBD2|-|TRBV9|TRBJ2-3
TGTGCCAGCAGCGGGACTAGCGCGACAGATACGCAGTATTTT
CASSGTSATDTQYF
>-|-|TRBV25-1|TRBJ1-4
TGTGCCAGCAGTGAATTGGGGGGGGCTGAAAAACTGTTTTTT
CASSELGGAEKLFF
>-|once|TRBV7-9|TRBJ2-4
TGTGCCAGCAGCTCCAGCGCCGGCAGAGCCAAAAACATTCAGTACTTC
CASSSSAGRAKNIQYF
>-|-|TRBV7-2|TRBJ2-7
TGTGCCAGCAGCTTAGTATCCGGGGGGCTTACCTACGAGCAGTACTTC
CASSLVSGGLTYEQYF
>TRBD1|few|TRBV2|TRBJ1-4
TGTGCCAGCAGTGAGGAAGCAGGGGGTTATGAAAAACTGTTTTTT
CASSEEAGGYEKLFF
>-|-|TRBV14|TRBJ2-5
TGTGCCAGCAGCCAAGAAAGCAGGCTGACGAACCAAGAGACCCAGTACTTC
CASSQESRLTNQETQYF
>-|once|TRBV27|TRBJ1-1
TGTGCCAGCAGTTTAACAGGGCGGAACACTGAAGCTTTCTTT
CASSLTGRNTEAFF
>TRBD1|-|TRBV6-5|TRBJ1-3
TGTGCCAGCAGTACTTGGAGGGACAGTAACACCATATATTTT
CASSTWRDSNTIYF
>-|-|TRBV15|TRBJ1-2
TGTGCCACCAGCAGTGACGACAGTATCTATGGCTACACCTTC
CATSSDDSIYGYTF
>TRBD2|-|TRBV25-1|TRBJ2-5
TGTGCCAGCAGTGGGGGACTAGCGGGGGGCGGAGGGGAGACCCAGTACTTC
CASSGGLAGGGGETQYF
>TRBD2|-|TRBV7-2|TRBJ2-5
TGTGCCAGCAGTCCATCCACTAGCGGCCAAGAGACCCAGTACTTC
CASSPSTSGQETQYF
>-|-|TRBV12-5|TRBJ2-7
TGTGCTAGTGGTTTAGTAGGGGTCTCCTACGAGCAGTACTTC
CASGLVGVSYEQYF
>-|once|TRBV27|TRBJ1-3
TGTGCCAGCAGGGGGCTGGGCAGCTCTGGAAACACCATATATTTT
CASRGLGSSGNTIYF
>TRBD2|-|TRBV6-6|TRBJ2-1
TGTGCCTCCAACCCGGGAGGGCTCTACAATGAGCAGTTCTTC
CASNPGGLYNEQFF
>-|once|TRBV5-1|TRBJ2-1
TGCGCCAGCAGCTTGGCTGGCAGTGAGCAGTTCTTC
CASSLAGSEQFF
>TRBD2|-|TRBV7-2|TRBJ2-7
TGTGCCAGCAGTCGACTAGCGGGAGGGCCCTACGAGCAGTACTTC
CASSRLAGGPYEQYF
>TRBD2|-|TRBV5-6|TRBJ2-3
TGTGCCAGCAGCTGGGGGACTAGCGGGTTCACAGATACGCAGTATTTT
CASSWGTSGFTDTQYF
>TRBD1|-|TRBV7-9|TRBJ1-5
TGTGCCAGCAGCCTCGCAGGGGGGAGCAATCAGCCCCAGCATTTT
CASSLAGGSNQPQHF
>-|once|TRBV15|TRBJ1-1
TGTGCCACCAGCAGAGAACTGTGGACTGAAGCTTTCTTT
CATSRELWTEAFF
>TRBD1|few|TRBV2|TRBJ2-7
TGTGCCAGCAGGGGGACAGGGGCCTACTCCTACGAGCAGTACTTC
CASRGTGAYSYEQYF
>TRBD1|-|TRBV27|TRBJ2-7
TGTGCCAGCAGTCCGAGGAGACAGGGGGCGCGGGAGCAGTACTTC
CASSPRRQGAREQYF
>TRBD1|-|TRBV6-5|TRBJ2-5
TGTGCCAGCAGTTCGGACAGGGGACAAGAGACCCAGTACTTC
CASSSDRGQETQYF
>-|few|TRBV5-6|TRBJ1-2
TGTGCCAGCAGCTCTAATACAGGGCGTGGATCGGGCTACACCTTC
CASSSNTGRGSGYTF
>-|-|TRBV7-3|TRBJ2-3
TGTGCCAGCAGCTTTAGCACTCAGGGCCACGGCACAGATACGCAGTATTTT
CASSFSTQGHGTDTQYF
>-|-|TRBV4-3|TRBJ2-3
TGCGCCAGCAGCCAGATTCTAGGAGATACGCAGTATTTT
CASSQILGDTQYF
>-|-|TRBV29-1|TRBJ1-2
TGCAGCGTTCTTGGGGGGGCAGGGCCAAACTATGGCTACACCTTC
CSVLGGAGPNYGYTF
>-|-|TRBV6-5|TRBJ1-1
TGTGCCAGCAGGGATCGGGGTGGGAACACTGAAGCTTTCTTT
CASRDRGGNTEAFF